The entry that follows covers one TCR beta chain sequence. The data originate from a study of blood T cell repertoires in COVID-19. At the level of the study: T cells, B-cell-depleted T cells, or PBMCs provided the cDNA or gDNA that served as material.

In the source study's methods: How many nucleated cells were present was estimated from reference gene primer amplification. Generated by immunoSEQ multiplex PCR, the TCRdb table keeps only in-frame clones and is missing some. The D gene and trimming were derived from the DNA, and the V and J assignments and clone size from that table. Among over 90,000 clones listed, roughly 84% were seen once. The CDR3 spans 14 residues. V dropped 6 bases and J dropped 0; count of bases not matched to a gene: 5. CDR1 SNHLY and CDR2 FYNNEI come from the germline V gene. The clonotype comes from a human donor in a cohort sampled during active COVID-19. The chain couples TRBV2 to TRBJ2-7; 7 bases fit TRBD1. Sample: peripheral blood. CDR3 amino acids: CASRWGQNSYEQYF. DNA for the CDR3: TGTGCCAGCAGGTGGGGACAGAACTCCTACGAGCAGTACTTC. The variable domain in full, with the rest retrieved from reference TRBV2 and TRBJ2-7, is EPEVTQTPSHQVTQMGQEVILRCVPISNHLYFYWYRQILGQKVEFLVSFYNNEISEKSEIFDDQFSVERPDGSNFTLKIRSTKLEDSAMYFCASRWGQNSYEQYFGPGTRLTVT.